This T cell receptor (beta chain) was retrieved from a study of vaccination and CD4 T cells after COVID-19 (dated by TCRdb to between 2022 and 2023). Background for the entire study: Every convalescent patient had a positive nasal swab PCR test for SARS-CoV-2, with mild disease in 9 or 10 patients and severe disease in one. The time from the second vaccine dose to post-vaccine blood sampling had a median of approximately 72 days and ranged from about 12 to 250 days. Post-COVID blood samples were collected from convalescent patients a median of roughly 100 days after diagnosis, with a range of roughly 30 to 161 days. Participants got two doses of the Pfizer-BioNTech BNT162b2 vaccine (n=8) or two doses of the Moderna mRNA-1273 vaccine (n=2). In 9 to 11 COVID-19 convalescent patients and a few infection-naive healthy vaccine recipients, researchers compared the spike-specific CD4+ TCR repertoire from before mRNA vaccination with the repertoire from after. Control cultures received a CEFX viral epitope pool as the positive control, an HIV-1 Nef peptide pool as the negative control, or no peptide. For stimulating the cultures, overlapping spike peptide pools were used, derived from SARS-CoV-2 as well as from the common cold coronaviruses HCoV-NL63, HCoV-OC43 and HCoV-229E. The convalescent cohort included six males and four females, with two Hispanic individuals, seven Caucasians, two Asians and one multiracial person.

The library came from PCR. At the Johns Hopkins FTIC core, DNA from the cultured CD4+ T cells underwent TCR sequencing with the Oncomine TCR Beta short-read assay. Genomic DNA was extracted from the cultured CD4+ T cells with the QIAamp micro DNA kit. The Oncomine TCR Beta libraries from cultured CD4+ T cells were pooled using unique dual indexes and then sequenced on an Illumina iSeq 100. The authors' pipeline ran thus. Non-productive sequences were filtered out, and CDR3s that did not start with C, did not end with F or W, or were shorter than 7 amino acids were discarded. The MANAFEST web application was used to identify antigen-specific clonotypes by comparing peptide-stimulated wells against reference wells and other culture wells. To be called positive, a clone needed an FDR below 0.05, an odds ratio above 5, and a productive frequency above 0.1% in at least two of three replicate wells. A clonotype counted as cross-reactive if it showed significant expansion both in the SARS-CoV-2 spike wells and in at least one common cold coronavirus spike condition. Using R version 3.6.1, CDR3 homology was evaluated through Levenshtein distances (stringdist) along with unrooted phylogenetic trees (ape). TCRdb itself trimmed the public reads at Q25 with fastp, ran MiXCR and retained productive beta chains. Duplicate CDR3 protein sequences are folded into a single record with the most common DNA and genes. TCRdb, not the authors, supplied the V and J calls. The table for this sample lists under 15,000 distinct CDR3 sequences; roughly 45% of them were counted only once. Around an eighth of the sample comes from the top ten.

Remarks on this clonotype: The clone's antigen remains unknown. No base qualities exist here, and no much larger clone lies one base off it.

CDR1 SGHRS and CDR2 YFSETQ are derived from the germline V gene. Inclusive of the bounding cysteine and phenylalanine, the CDR3 is 15 residues long. Only the CDR3 portion is preserved as DNA: 45 bases, with reading frame beginning at the first base. Trimming removed 3 bases from V and 2 bases from J, leaving 12 bases between the germline ends. Study-level results and caveats: Of the vaccine-specific clones found in convalescent patients, nearly all (304 of 307) were mono-reactive for SARS-CoV-2 spike instead of being cross-reactive with common cold coronaviruses. In convalescent patients, a median roughly 85% of post-vaccine SARS-CoV-2-reactive clones were detected only after vaccination, and vaccine-specific priming was suggested by this finding. Relatively few convalescent patients were included in the study, and early timepoints after natural infection were not analyzed. Although the median number of SARS-CoV-2-reactive clonotypes went up from around 20 after infection to some 40 after vaccination, the increase was not significant.

This specimen's treatment or condition label, per the study, means: roughly 11-day PBMC culture with coronavirus spike peptide pools or control peptides (ViraFEST assay). The ViraFEST assay, used in the study, expanded antigen-specific T cells with peptide pools and then identified the expanded clonotypes through TCR sequencing. The positive SARS-CoV-2 PCR tests of the convalescent patients were dated from March to December 2020, before the Alpha, Beta and Delta variants emerged in the United States. PBMCs were cultured at about 2 million per well in IMDM supplemented with approximately 5% human AB serum and 8.5 to 10 IU/ml IL-2, with approximately 9.5 ug/ml peptide pools added. Half of the culture medium was replaced with fresh IL-2-containing medium on days 3 and 7. After approximately eleven days of culture, CD4+ T cells were isolated by negative selection with the EasySep CD4+ T cell isolation kit. PBMCs were separated from whole blood using Ficoll-Paque Plus gradient centrifugation and then either used fresh or cryopreserved at -140C. Each culture condition was generally run in triplicate wells.

This TCR came from a human donor who had recovered from COVID-19. Sequencing input: CD4+ T cells from blood, cultured in vitro. The chain is made from TRBV5-1 and TRBJ1-5, with TRBD1 as a weak D call on 5 bases. The CDR3 protein sequence reads: CASSWGPDGNQPQHF. The DNA is TGCGCCAGCAGCTGGGGCCCAGATGGCAATCAGCCCCAGCATTTT.